A selection of T cell receptor beta chains follows, all from one sample in a study of cytomegalovirus exposure and HLA in healthy donors. Libraries were prepared by immunoSEQ multiplex PCR; TCRdb keeps only in-frame clonotypes and omits some of them. This sample has about 120,000 clones; 60% to 80% occur once, and the top ten carry more than 2%. Sequences were obtained from PBMCs. The receptors here all came from a human donor in good health. Both conserved end residues are part of each CDR3. Each record gives: V gene, J gene, clone size, D gene, CDR3 protein, CDR3 DNA. D genes are given only for firm matches. Expanded clones are given a class, and other clones once, few, many or no size at all.

v_call: TRBV19; j_call: TRBJ1-4; clone_size: NA; d_call: NA; cdr3_aa: CASSNSGTNEKLFF; cdr3_nt: TGTGCCAGTAGTAACTCAGGAACTAATGAAAAACTGTTTTTT
v_call: TRBV2; j_call: TRBJ2-5; clone_size: once; d_call: TRBD2; cdr3_aa: CASSDQRGGETQYF; cdr3_nt: TGTGCCAGCAGTGACCAGCGGGGAGGGGAGACCCAGTACTTC
v_call: TRBV2; j_call: TRBJ1-2; clone_size: NA; d_call: TRBD1; cdr3_aa: CASSSLTTGQNYGYTF; cdr3_nt: TGTGCCAGCAGTTCCCTCACGACAGGGCAGAACTATGGCTACACCTTC
v_call: TRBV5-8; j_call: TRBJ1-1; clone_size: NA; d_call: NA; cdr3_aa: CASRKFGTIKAFF; cdr3_nt: TGTGCCAGCAGGAAATTCGGTACGATCAAAGCTTTCTTT
v_call: TRBV5-5; j_call: TRBJ2-5; clone_size: NA; d_call: NA; cdr3_aa: CASSLGSGPPGETQYF; cdr3_nt: TGTGCCAGCAGCTTGGGGAGCGGGCCCCCCGGGGAGACCCAGTACTTC
v_call: TRBV30; j_call: TRBJ1-3; clone_size: NA; d_call: TRBD1; cdr3_aa: CAWSPSDRGNTIYF; cdr3_nt: TGTGCCTGGAGTCCCTCGGACAGGGGAAACACCATATATTTT
v_call: TRBV5-1; j_call: TRBJ1-1; clone_size: NA; d_call: TRBD1; cdr3_aa: CASSLEVGGKGTEAFF; cdr3_nt: TGCGCCAGCAGCTTGGAGGTAGGGGGCAAGGGCACTGAAGCTTTCTTT
v_call: TRBV25-1; j_call: TRBJ1-2; clone_size: NA; d_call: NA; cdr3_aa: CASSTLGGYGYTF; cdr3_nt: TGTGCCAGCAGTACGCTGGGGGGGTATGGCTACACCTTC
v_call: TRBV19; j_call: TRBJ1-4; clone_size: NA; d_call: NA; cdr3_aa: CASSAADNRFEKLFF; cdr3_nt: TGTGCCAGTAGTGCGGCGGACAACCGCTTTGAAAAACTGTTTTTT
v_call: TRBV7-9; j_call: TRBJ2-1; clone_size: NA; d_call: TRBD2; cdr3_aa: CATPPKRGPYNEQFF; cdr3_nt: TGTGCCACCCCTCCCAAGCGGGGGCCTTACAATGAGCAGTTCTTC